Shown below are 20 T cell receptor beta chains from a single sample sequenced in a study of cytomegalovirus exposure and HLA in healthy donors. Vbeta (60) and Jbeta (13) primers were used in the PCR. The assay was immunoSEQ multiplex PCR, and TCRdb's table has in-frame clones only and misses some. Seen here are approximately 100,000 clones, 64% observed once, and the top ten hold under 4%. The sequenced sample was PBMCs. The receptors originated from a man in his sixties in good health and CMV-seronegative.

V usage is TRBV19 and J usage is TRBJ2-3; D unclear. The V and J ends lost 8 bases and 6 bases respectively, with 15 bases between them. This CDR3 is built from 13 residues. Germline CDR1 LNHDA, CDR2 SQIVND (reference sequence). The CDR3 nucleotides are TGTGCCAGTCGTGACTTCTCGTTGGATACGCAGTATTTT. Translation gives CASRDFSLDTQYF.

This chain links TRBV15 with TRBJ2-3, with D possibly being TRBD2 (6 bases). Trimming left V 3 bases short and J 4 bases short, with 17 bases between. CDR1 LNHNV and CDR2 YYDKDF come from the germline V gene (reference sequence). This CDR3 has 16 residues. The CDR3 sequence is CATSSPGVRGADTQYF. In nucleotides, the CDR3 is TGTGCCACCAGCAGTCCGGGGGTTCGGGGCGCAGATACGCAGTATTTT. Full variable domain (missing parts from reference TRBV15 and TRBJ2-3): DAMVIQNPRYQVTQFGKPVTLSCSQTLNHNVMYWYQQKSSQAPKLLFHYYDKDFNNEADTPDNFQSRRPNTSFCFLDIRSPGLGDTAMYLCATSSPGVRGADTQYFGPGTRLTVL.

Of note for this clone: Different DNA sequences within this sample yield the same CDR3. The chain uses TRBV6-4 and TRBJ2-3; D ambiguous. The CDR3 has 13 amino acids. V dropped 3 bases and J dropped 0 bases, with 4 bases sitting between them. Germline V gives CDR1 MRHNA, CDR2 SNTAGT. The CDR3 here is CASSESSTDTQYF. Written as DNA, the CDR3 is TGTGCCAGCAGTGAGTCGAGCACAGATACGCAGTATTTT.

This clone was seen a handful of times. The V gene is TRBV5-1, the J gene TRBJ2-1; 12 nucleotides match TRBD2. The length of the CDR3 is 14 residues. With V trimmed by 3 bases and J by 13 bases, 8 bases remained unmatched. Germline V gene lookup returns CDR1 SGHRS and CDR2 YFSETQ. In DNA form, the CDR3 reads TGCGCCAGCAGCTGGGAGGAGACTAGCGGGGGTCAGTTCTTC. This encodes CASSWEETSGGQFF.

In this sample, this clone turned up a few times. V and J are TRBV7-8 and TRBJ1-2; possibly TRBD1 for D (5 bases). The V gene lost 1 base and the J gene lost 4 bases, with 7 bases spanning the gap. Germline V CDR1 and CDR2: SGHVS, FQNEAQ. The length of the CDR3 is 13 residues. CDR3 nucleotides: TGTGCCAGCAGCTTAGGACAGCTCTATGGCTACACCTTC. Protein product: CASSLGQLYGYTF.

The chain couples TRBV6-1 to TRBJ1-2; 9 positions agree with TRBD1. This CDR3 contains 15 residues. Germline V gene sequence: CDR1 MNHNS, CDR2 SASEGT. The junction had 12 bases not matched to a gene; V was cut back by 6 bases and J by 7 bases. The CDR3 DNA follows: TGTGCCAGCAGGGAGACCGGGACAGGGTTACGTGGCTACACCTTC. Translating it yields CASRETGTGLRGYTF.

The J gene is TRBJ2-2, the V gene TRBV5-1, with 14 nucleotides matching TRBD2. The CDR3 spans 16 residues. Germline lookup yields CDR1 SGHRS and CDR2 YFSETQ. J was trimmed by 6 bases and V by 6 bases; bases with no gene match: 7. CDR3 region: CASNLGLAGDPGELFF. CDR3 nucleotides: TGCGCCAGCAACCTGGGACTAGCGGGAGATCCCGGGGAGCTGTTTTTT.

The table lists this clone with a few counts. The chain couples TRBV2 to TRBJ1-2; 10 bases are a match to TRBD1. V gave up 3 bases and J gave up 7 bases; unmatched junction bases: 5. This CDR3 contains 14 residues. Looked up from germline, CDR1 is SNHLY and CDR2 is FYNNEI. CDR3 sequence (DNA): TGTGCCAGCAGTGACGAGACAGGGGGCATTGGCTACACCTTC. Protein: CASSDETGGIGYTF.

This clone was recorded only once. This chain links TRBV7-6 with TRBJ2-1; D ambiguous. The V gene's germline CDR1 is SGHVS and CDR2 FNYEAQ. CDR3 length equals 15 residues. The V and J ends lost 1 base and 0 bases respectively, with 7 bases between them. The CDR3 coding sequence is TGTGCCAGCAGCTTAGATCCTAGCTCCTACAATGAGCAGTTCTTC. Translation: CASSLDPSSYNEQFF.

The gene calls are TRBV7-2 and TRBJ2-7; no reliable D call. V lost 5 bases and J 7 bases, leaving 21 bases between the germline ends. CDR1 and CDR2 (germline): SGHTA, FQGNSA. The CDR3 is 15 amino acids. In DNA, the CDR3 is TGTGCCAGCAGCCCCGTAGCCTCATCCTACGGGGAGCAGTACTTC. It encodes CASSPVASSYGEQYF. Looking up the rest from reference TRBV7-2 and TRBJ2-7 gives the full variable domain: GAGVSQSPSNKVTEKGKDVELRCDPISGHTALYWYRQSLGQGLEFLIYFQGNSAPDKSGLPSDRFSAERTGGSVSTLTIQRTQQEDSAVYLCASSPVASSYGEQYFGPGTRLTVT.

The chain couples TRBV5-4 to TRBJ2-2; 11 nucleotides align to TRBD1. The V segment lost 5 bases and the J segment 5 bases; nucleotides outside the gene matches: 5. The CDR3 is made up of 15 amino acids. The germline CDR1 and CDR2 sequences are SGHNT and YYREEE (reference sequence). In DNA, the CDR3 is TGTGCCAGCAGTCCAGGACAGGGGGCAACCGGGGAGCTGTTTTTT. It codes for CASSPGQGATGELFF.

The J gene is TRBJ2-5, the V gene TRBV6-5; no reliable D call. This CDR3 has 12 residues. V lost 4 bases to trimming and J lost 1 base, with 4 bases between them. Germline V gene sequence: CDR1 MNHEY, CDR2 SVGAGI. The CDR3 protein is CASSWPQETQYF. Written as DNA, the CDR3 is TGTGCCAGCAGTTGGCCCCAAGAGACCCAGTACTTC.

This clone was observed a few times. The CDR3 DNA is TGTGCCAGCAGAGTACCGGGAGGAAACACCATATATTTT. Protein: CASRVPGGNTIYF. This chain joins TRBV28 and TRBJ1-3; D call uncertain. The CDR3 loop spans 13 amino acids. Per germline, CDR1 MDHEN and CDR2 SYDVKM. The V gene lost 6 bases and the J gene lost 4 bases, with 10 bases spanning the gap.

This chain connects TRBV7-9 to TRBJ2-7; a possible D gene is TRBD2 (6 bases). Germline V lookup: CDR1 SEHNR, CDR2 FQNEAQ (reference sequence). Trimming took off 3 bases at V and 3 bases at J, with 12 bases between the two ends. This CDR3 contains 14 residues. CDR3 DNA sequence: TGTGCCAGCAGCTTGCGGGACCGATACTACGAGCAGTACTTC. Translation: CASSLRDRYYEQYF.

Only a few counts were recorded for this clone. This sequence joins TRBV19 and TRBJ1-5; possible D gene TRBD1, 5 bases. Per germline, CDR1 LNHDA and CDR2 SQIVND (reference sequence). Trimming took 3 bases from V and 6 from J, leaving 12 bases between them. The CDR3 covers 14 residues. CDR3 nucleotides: TGTGCCAGTAGTATCCCCGGGGGGGGTCAGCCCCAGCATTTT. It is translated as CASSIPGGGQPQHF.

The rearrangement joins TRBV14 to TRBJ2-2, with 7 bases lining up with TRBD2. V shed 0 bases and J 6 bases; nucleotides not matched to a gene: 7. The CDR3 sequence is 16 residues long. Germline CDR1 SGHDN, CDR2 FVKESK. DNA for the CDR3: TGTGCCAGCAGCCAAGACCTAGCGGCCCTGTCCGGGGAGCTGTTTTTT. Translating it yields CASSQDLAALSGELFF.

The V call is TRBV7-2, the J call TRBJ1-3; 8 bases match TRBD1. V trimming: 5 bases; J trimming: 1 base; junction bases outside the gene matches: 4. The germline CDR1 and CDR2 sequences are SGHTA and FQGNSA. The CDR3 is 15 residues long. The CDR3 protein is CASSGRTGSGNTIYF. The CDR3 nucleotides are TGTGCCAGCAGCGGTAGGACAGGGTCTGGAAACACCATATATTTT.

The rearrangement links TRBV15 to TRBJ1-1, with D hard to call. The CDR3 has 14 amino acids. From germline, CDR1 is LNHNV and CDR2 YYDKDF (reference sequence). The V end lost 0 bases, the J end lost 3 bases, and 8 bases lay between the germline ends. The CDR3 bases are TGTGCCACCAGCAGAGATCTCGGGGACACTGAAGCTTTCTTT. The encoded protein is CATSRDLGDTEAFF. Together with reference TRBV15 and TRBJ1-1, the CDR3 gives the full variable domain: DAMVIQNPRYQVTQFGKPVTLSCSQTLNHNVMYWYQQKSSQAPKLLFHYYDKDFNNEADTPDNFQSRRPNTSFCFLDIRSPGLGDTAMYLCATSRDLGDTEAFFGQGTRLTVV.

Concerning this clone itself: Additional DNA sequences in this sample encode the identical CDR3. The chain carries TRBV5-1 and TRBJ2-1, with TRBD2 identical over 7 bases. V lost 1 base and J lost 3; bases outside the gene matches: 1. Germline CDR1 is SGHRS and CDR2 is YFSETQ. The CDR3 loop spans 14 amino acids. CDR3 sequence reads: CASSLRGDYNEQFF. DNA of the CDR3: TGCGCCAGCAGCTTGCGGGGGGACTACAATGAGCAGTTCTTC.

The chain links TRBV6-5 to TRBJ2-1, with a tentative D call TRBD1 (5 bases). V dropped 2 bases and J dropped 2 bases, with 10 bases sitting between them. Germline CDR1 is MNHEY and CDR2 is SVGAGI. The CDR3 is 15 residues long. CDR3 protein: CASSYQGRPYNEQFF. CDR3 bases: TGTGCCAGCAGTTACCAGGGTAGGCCCTACAATGAGCAGTTCTTC.